This T cell receptor (beta chain) was retrieved from a study of blood T cell repertoires in COVID-19 (dated by TCRdb to about 2020). Some background on the complete study: Samples covering the acute and convalescent phases of COVID-19 were provided by collaborators in the United States, Italy and Spain. Nearly every sample came with metadata listing a de-identified subject ID, COVID-19 status, age in years and sex. Subjects who had been exposed to COVID-19, were actively infected with it, or had recovered from it provided the deeply sampled blood TCRbeta repertoires that made up the dataset. The prospective study material was composed of cDNA or gDNA derived from T cells, B-cell-depleted T cells, or PBMCs. HLA class I and class II types, where available, came from metadata supplied by the sample provider rather than from assay-based typing. Samples came from the ongoing ImmuneRACE study (first 160 participants) plus 1,254 subjects from 6 global collaborators. The repertoires were released in a freely available public database intended as a resource for research on the immune response to SARS-CoV-2. What the authors observed across the whole study: Clinical and demographic metadata were provided uncurated, with the amount varying by source and participant.

Participants in the prospective study were enrolled through a virtual design, were aged roughly 18 to 100 years, and lived in 24 United States geographic areas. To assign participants to cohorts, the prospective study relied on clinical history that participants themselves reported in a screening survey and a study questionnaire. Each participant in the prospective study had whole blood, serum and a nasopharyngeal or oropharyngeal swab collected by mobile phlebotomists. Additional blood draws and questionnaires over an approximately two-month period could optionally be provided by prospective study participants. Before DNA extraction, prospective study blood samples were shipped either frozen or at room temperature. TCRbeta CDR3 regions were amplified from genomic DNA by means of the immunoSEQ Assay, a bias-controlled multiplex PCR. The paper's data handling went like this. The number of nucleated cells in each sample was estimated by amplification of reference gene primers within the assay. To quantify the absolute abundance of each unique TCRbeta CDR3 rearrangement, sequence reads were collapsed and filtered. For each sample, productive Simpson clonality was calculated by taking the square root of Simpson's diversity index across productive rearrangements. As stored in TCRdb, this immuneACCESS dataset retains in-frame rearrangements with V and J assigned. A fraction of the clones does not appear; measured against another copy, unresolved V genes explain less than half of the discrepancy, and the remainder lacks a known reason. V, J and clone size derive from that table, while D and trimming were established from the DNA sequence. The sample includes a few hundred thousand clones, with 80% to 90% observed a single time. Over 9% of the sample is taken by the ten largest.

Comments on this clone: Its antigen remains unidentified. No quality values exist for individual bases; no much larger clone is one base distant.

The clonotype comes from a young man with acute COVID-19. The sequenced material came from PBMCs or T cells enriched from blood (not recorded which).

The DNA sequence is as follows: TGTGCCAGCAGCTGGGACGGGGGGTCCAATGAGCAGTTCTTC. Its translation reads: CASSWDGGSNEQFF. The chain links TRBV7-6 with TRBJ2-1; TRBD2 matches 7 bases in the middle. Germline trimming amounts to 4 bases on V and 6 bases on J, with 6 as the count of junction bases outside the gene matches. The CDR3 goes from the cysteine to the phenylalanine over 14 residues. This entry keeps only the CDR3 DNA: 42 bases, framed from base 1. Via the germline V gene, CDR1 is SGHVS and CDR2 FNYEAQ.